This is a list of T cell receptor beta chains from one sample in a study of cytomegalovirus exposure and HLA in healthy donors. Some clones are missing from TCRdb's copy, which holds only in-frame ones; the method was immunoSEQ multiplex PCR. The sample records some 97,000 clones, approximately 80% being singletons. Sequenced input: PBMCs. Source of these receptors: a woman aged 18-30 years in good health and CMV-seronegative. CDR3s include the opening cysteine and the closing phenylalanine or tryptophan. The order of the fields is V gene, clone size, J gene, D gene, CDR3 protein, CDR3 DNA. D genes are given only for firm matches. Clone size is given for some rows only: seen once, a few or many times, or a class if the clone is expanded.

V: TRBV11-2
size: .
J: TRBJ1-1
D: .
CDR3: CASSFWPENTEAFF
DNA: TGTGCCAGCAGCTTTTGGCCAGAGAACACTGAAGCTTTCTTT

V: TRBV18
size: .
J: TRBJ2-3
D: TRBD2
CDR3: CASSPLAGARTDTQYF
DNA: TGTGCCAGCTCACCGCTAGCGGGGGCCCGCACAGATACGCAGTATTTT

V: TRBV18
size: .
J: TRBJ2-7
D: .
CDR3: CASSPPNRRQHEQYF
DNA: TGTGCCAGCTCACCACCGAATAGAAGACAGCACGAGCAGTACTTC

V: TRBV7-9
size: few
J: TRBJ2-7
D: TRBD2
CDR3: CASSLGAGDYEQYF
DNA: TGTGCCAGCAGCTTAGGAGCGGGAGACTACGAGCAGTACTTC

V: TRBV28
size: .
J: TRBJ2-7
D: .
CDR3: CASMRAGGTAEQYF
DNA: TGTGCCAGCATGAGGGCAGGGGGGACCGCCGAGCAGTACTTC

V: TRBV4-2
size: .
J: TRBJ2-4
D: TRBD1
CDR3: CASSQGQRQGGKNIQYF
DNA: TGTGCCAGCAGCCAAGGGCAGAGACAGGGCGGGAAAAACATTCAGTACTTC

V: TRBV4-3
size: .
J: TRBJ1-2
D: .
CDR3: CASSEEWTTSGYTF
DNA: TGCGCCAGCAGCGAAGAATGGACCACTAGCGGCTACACCTTC

V: TRBV11-1
size: .
J: TRBJ2-3
D: TRBD2
CDR3: CASSPGTSGTSTDTQYF
DNA: TGTGCCAGCAGCCCCGGGACTAGCGGTACTAGCACAGATACGCAGTATTTT

V: TRBV4-3
size: .
J: TRBJ2-7
D: .
CDR3: CASSQDRRGQWHF
DNA: TGCGCCAGCAGCCAAGATCGGCGGGGACAGTGGCACTTC

V: TRBV19
size: .
J: TRBJ2-3
D: .
CDR3: CASSISPDTQYF
DNA: TGTGCCAGTAGTATTTCTCCAGATACGCAGTATTTT

V: TRBV27
size: once
J: TRBJ2-5
D: TRBD2
CDR3: CASSPGLVQETQYF
DNA: TGTGCCAGCAGTCCCGGACTAGTTCAAGAGACCCAGTACTTC

V: TRBV14
size: .
J: TRBJ2-7
D: .
CDR3: CARLVGMGPYEQYF
DNA: TGTGCCAGGCTGGTGGGCATGGGTCCCTACGAGCAGTACTTC

V: TRBV9
size: .
J: TRBJ2-1
D: TRBD1
CDR3: CASSVVWGGDRPGNEQFF
DNA: TGTGCCAGCAGCGTAGTATGGGGTGGGGACAGGCCGGGGAATGAGCAGTTCTTC

V: TRBV9
size: .
J: TRBJ2-2
D: TRBD2
CDR3: CASSVGGGENTGELFF
DNA: TGTGCCAGCAGCGTGGGGGGAGGGGAAAACACCGGGGAGCTGTTTTTT

V: TRBV6-1
size: once
J: TRBJ2-3
D: TRBD2
CDR3: CASRKAGSGGDTQYF
DNA: TGTGCCAGCAGGAAGGCGGGAAGCGGGGGAGATACGCAGTATTTT

V: TRBV7-2
size: few
J: TRBJ2-7
D: .
CDR3: CASSSQGGGYEQYF
DNA: TGTGCCAGCAGCTCTCAGGGGGGAGGCTACGAGCAGTACTTC

V: TRBV27
size: once
J: TRBJ1-2
D: TRBD1
CDR3: CASSPPDREVCTF
DNA: TGTGCCAGCAGTCCCCCGGACAGGGAAGTATGCACCTTC

V: TRBV2
size: .
J: TRBJ1-4
D: .
CDR3: CASSERRGYGNEKLFF
DNA: TGTGCCAGCAGTGAACGAAGGGGGTACGGTAATGAAAAACTGTTTTTT

V: TRBV7-9
size: .
J: TRBJ1-4
D: .
CDR3: CASSLASWVADSTNEKLFF
DNA: TGTGCCAGCAGCTTAGCTAGCTGGGTTGCGGATTCAACTAATGAAAAACTGTTTTTT

V: TRBV4-1
size: .
J: TRBJ2-2
D: TRBD2
CDR3: CASSHWTSAVSGELFF
DNA: TGCGCCAGCAGCCATTGGACTAGCGCTGTTTCCGGGGAGCTGTTTTTT

V: TRBV5-1
size: .
J: TRBJ2-5
D: .
CDR3: CASSYDRSGQETQYF
DNA: TGCGCCAGCAGCTATGACAGGAGTGGTCAGGAGACCCAGTACTTC

V: TRBV10-3
size: .
J: TRBJ2-7
D: TRBD1
CDR3: CAIRGQGSFNEQYF
DNA: TGTGCCATCCGTGGACAGGGTAGTTTTAACGAGCAGTACTTC

V: TRBV6-4
size: .
J: TRBJ2-3
D: TRBD2
CDR3: CASSGRTGGHTDTQYF
DNA: TGTGCCAGCAGTGGGCGGACGGGAGGCCACACAGATACGCAGTATTTT

V: TRBV21-1
size: .
J: TRBJ1-2
D: .
CDR3: CASSTNFGQVEKEGYGYTF
DNA: TGTGCCAGCAGCACAAATTTCGGACAGGTCGAAAAAGAGGGCTATGGCTACACCTTC

V: TRBV4-3
size: .
J: TRBJ2-1
D: .
CDR3: CASSQDFGSIVRSNEQFF
DNA: TGCGCCAGCAGCCAAGATTTTGGCTCCATAGTGAGGTCGAATGAGCAGTTCTTC

V: TRBV5-8
size: .
J: TRBJ2-5
D: .
CDR3: CASSPRGLQETQYF
DNA: TGTGCCAGCAGCCCGCGGGGCCTTCAAGAGACCCAGTACTTC

V: TRBV6-6
size: .
J: TRBJ2-5
D: TRBD2
CDR3: CASMSGGARETQYF
DNA: TGTGCCAGCATGAGCGGGGGGGCTCGGGAGACCCAGTACTTC

V: TRBV6-1
size: .
J: TRBJ1-5
D: TRBD1
CDR3: CASSTIQGWQPQHF
DNA: TGTGCCAGCAGTACGATACAGGGGTGGCAGCCCCAGCATTTT

V: TRBV4-1
size: few
J: TRBJ2-3
D: TRBD2
CDR3: CASSPSGAQESTDTQYF
DNA: TGCGCCAGCAGCCCCAGCGGGGCCCAGGAAAGCACAGATACGCAGTATTTT

V: TRBV6-1
size: .
J: TRBJ1-5
D: .
CDR3: CASSEYGGTRPQHF
DNA: TGTGCCAGCAGTGAATATGGGGGGACTCGGCCCCAGCATTTT

V: TRBV7-2
size: .
J: TRBJ2-7
D: TRBD1
CDR3: CASSPDREESYEQYF
DNA: TGTGCCAGCAGTCCGGACAGGGAGGAGTCCTACGAGCAGTACTTC

V: TRBV5-4
size: .
J: TRBJ2-5
D: .
CDR3: CASSNGEAGLQETQYF
DNA: TGTGCCAGCAGCAACGGAGAAGCGGGCCTCCAAGAGACCCAGTACTTC

V: TRBV5-5
size: .
J: TRBJ2-7
D: TRBD1
CDR3: CASSRAGTGGHEQYF
DNA: TGTGCCAGCAGCCGAGCCGGGACAGGGGGCCACGAGCAGTACTTC

V: TRBV7-2
size: .
J: TRBJ2-2
D: .
CDR3: CASSLDGARTGELFF
DNA: TGTGCCAGCAGCTTAGATGGGGCAAGAACCGGGGAGCTGTTTTTT

V: TRBV7-3
size: .
J: TRBJ2-5
D: TRBD2
CDR3: CASSLGLAGLQETQYF
DNA: TGTGCCAGCAGCTTAGGGCTAGCGGGACTTCAAGAGACCCAGTACTTC

V: TRBV11-2
size: .
J: TRBJ2-7
D: .
CDR3: CASSSNRGGSYEQYF
DNA: TGTGCCAGCAGCTCGAATAGGGGTGGTTCCTACGAGCAGTACTTC

V: TRBV15
size: .
J: TRBJ2-7
D: .
CDR3: CATSRVQGSYEQYF
DNA: TGTGCCACCAGCAGAGTTCAGGGCTCCTACGAGCAGTACTTC

V: TRBV7-2
size: once
J: TRBJ2-7
D: .
CDR3: CASSLGGGVGSYEQYF
DNA: TGTGCCAGCAGCTTAGGAGGGGGGGTGGGCTCCTACGAGCAGTACTTC

V: TRBV7-9
size: .
J: TRBJ1-3
D: .
CDR3: CASSFLSDSNSGNTIYF
DNA: TGTGCCAGCAGCTTTCTCTCGGACAGCAACTCTGGAAACACCATATATTTT